A selection of T cell receptor beta chains follows, all from one sample in a study of blood T cell repertoires in COVID-19. The data were produced by immunoSEQ multiplex PCR, yet TCRdb's version contains in-frame clones alone and is incomplete. This sample has 200,000 or so clones; approximately 88% occur once, and the top ten carry roughly 3.7%. The sample comprised PBMCs or T cells enriched from blood (not recorded which). These receptors originate from a woman younger than 45 who had been exposed to COVID-19. The CDR3 runs from the conserved cysteine through the conserved F or W. Fields, in order: clone size, D gene, V gene, J gene, CDR3 DNA, CDR3 protein. D genes are given only for firm matches. Clone size is stated in some rows and not others, as once, few, many or a class when expanded.

>-|-|TRBV29-1|TRBJ2-7
TGCAGCGCCGAGGGGGGGGAAGTTCCGCCCGAGCAGTACTTC
CSAEGGEVPPEQYF
>once|-|TRBV4-2|TRBJ1-1
TGTGCCAGCAGCCAAGACCCCACGGGGTTGGGGACTGAAGCTTTCTTT
CASSQDPTGLGTEAFF
>-|-|TRBV7-8|TRBJ2-1
TGTGCCAGCAGGAGGGAGTATAGCAATGAGCAGTTCTTC
CASRREYSNEQFF
>-|TRBD2|TRBV4-1|TRBJ2-7
TGCGCCAGCAGCGGAGGGACTAGCGGGAGTTACGAGCAGTACTTC
CASSGGTSGSYEQYF
>-|-|TRBV19|TRBJ1-4
TGTGCCAGTAGTCCCTTTGCAACTAATGAAAAACTGTTTTTT
CASSPFATNEKLFF
>-|-|TRBV25-1|TRBJ1-2
TGTGCCAGCGCGGAGCCAGGGTCGGGCTATGGCTACACCTTC
CASAEPGSGYGYTF
>-|-|TRBV11-1|TRBJ1-1
TGTGCCAGCAGCCGACAGAACACTGAAGCTTTCTTT
CASSRQNTEAFF
>-|TRBD1|TRBV27|TRBJ1-2
TGTGCCAGCACGACCCAACCAACAGGGGGCGATGGCTACACCTTC
CASTTQPTGGDGYTF
>-|-|TRBV5-1|TRBJ1-1
TGCGCCAGCAGCCTGGACAGTTTTACTGAAGCTTTCTTT
CASSLDSFTEAFF
>-|TRBD2|TRBV10-2|TRBJ2-1
TGCGCCAGCAGTGAAGTGTTAAGGGGACAGAGCTCACTAGCGGGTTACAATGAGCAGTTCTTC
CASSEVLRGQSSLAGYNEQFF
>-|TRBD1|TRBV29-1|TRBJ2-7
TGCAGCGTTGGAAGGGGGCTCTCCTACGAGCAGTACTTC
CSVGRGLSYEQYF
>-|TRBD1|TRBV30|TRBJ1-6
TGTGCCTGGAGTCGGGACAGCTCCAATTCACCCCTCCACTTT
CAWSRDSSNSPLHF
>-|TRBD2|TRBV4-1|TRBJ2-2
TGCGCCAGCAGCCAAGAACTTGCGACTAGCGGATTTGCCGGGGAGCTGTTTTTT
CASSQELATSGFAGELFF
>-|TRBD2|TRBV18|TRBJ2-3
TGTGCCAGCTCACCACGACTAGCGGGACTCACAGATACGCAGTATTTT
CASSPRLAGLTDTQYF
>-|-|TRBV28|TRBJ1-1
TGTGCCAGCAGCAGACCATTACGGGGCACTGAAGCTTTCTTT
CASSRPLRGTEAFF
>-|TRBD1|TRBV11-2|TRBJ1-2
TGTGCCAGCAACAGGGGTAATGGCTATGGCTACACCTTC
CASNRGNGYGYTF
>-|-|TRBV6-5|TRBJ2-1
TGTGCCAGCAGTTCATCGGGAGTTATTTACAATGAGCAGTTCTTC
CASSSSGVIYNEQFF
>-|TRBD1|TRBV7-2|TRBJ2-3
TGTGCCAGCAGCTTAGTGGGGACAGTTCCTTCTAGCACAGATACGCAGTATTTT
CASSLVGTVPSSTDTQYF
>-|-|TRBV28|TRBJ1-2
TGTGCCAGCAGTCCGCCAACAGGGTATGGCTACACCTTC
CASSPPTGYGYTF
>-|TRBD1|TRBV6-2/TRBV6-3|TRBJ1-6
TGTGCCAGCAGTTACCCCCCGGGACAGACTATCATCGAGATAAATTCACCCCTCCACTTT
CASSYPPGQTIIEINSPLHF
>-|-|TRBV7-9|TRBJ2-4
TGTGCCAGCAGCTTATCTACAGCAGCCAAAAACATTCAGTACTTC
CASSLSTAAKNIQYF
>-|-|TRBV29-1|TRBJ2-1
TGCAGCGTTGAAGGCCCTTCCGACACGGATGAGCAGTTCTTC
CSVEGPSDTDEQFF
>-|-|TRBV5-1|TRBJ1-5
TGCGCCAGCAGCTTGTCAGGCAATCAGCCCCAGCATTTT
CASSLSGNQPQHF
>-|TRBD1|TRBV9|TRBJ1-2
TGTGCCAGCAATCGGGGGACAGCTAACTATGGCTACACCTTC
CASNRGTANYGYTF
>-|TRBD2|TRBV12-5|TRBJ2-7
TGTGCTAGTGGTTTCTTTTCGGGTCCGGGGGGGCAGTACTTC
CASGFFSGPGGQYF
>once|-|TRBV4-1|TRBJ1-3
TGCGCCAGCAGCCTCAGGGCCGAGTCGTCTGGAAACACCATATATTTT
CASSLRAESSGNTIYF
>-|-|TRBV6-5|TRBJ1-1
TGTGCCAGCATTAATACTGAAGCTTTCTTT
CASINTEAFF
>-|-|TRBV28|TRBJ1-1
TGTGCCAGCAGTCTACCGGACAGATACACTGAAGCTTTCTTT
CASSLPDRYTEAFF
>-|-|TRBV24-1|TRBJ1-4
TGTGCCACCAGTGATTTCAATCGACAGACTACTAATGAAAAACTGTTTTTT
CATSDFNRQTTNEKLFF
>once|-|TRBV10-3|TRBJ2-3
TGTGCCATCAGCATAACTAGTGCAGATACGCAGTATTTT
CAISITSADTQYF
>-|TRBD1|TRBV3-1/TRBV3-2|TRBJ1-2
TGTGCCAGCAGCCAAGAGACAGGGGTCTATGGCTACACCTTC
CASSQETGVYGYTF
>-|TRBD1|TRBV2|TRBJ1-2
TGTGCCAGCAGTTGGGGACAGAACTATGGCTACACCTTC
CASSWGQNYGYTF
>-|-|TRBV13|TRBJ2-1
TGTGCCAGCAGCATCTGGGACTTATATAATGAGCAGTTCTTC
CASSIWDLYNEQFF
>-|-|TRBV19|TRBJ1-3
TGTGCCAGTAGTCGTGGTGCGGGAAACACCATATATTTT
CASSRGAGNTIYF
>-|TRBD1|TRBV28|TRBJ2-3
TGTGCCAGCAGTTTCCAGGGGGATAGGACAGATACGCAGTATTTT
CASSFQGDRTDTQYF
>-|TRBD2|TRBV14|TRBJ2-5
TGTGCCAGCAGCCCTTCCGCCAGGGTCTGGACTGTCGGGAGGGAGACCCAGTACTTC
CASSPSARVWTVGRETQYF
>-|TRBD1|TRBV6-5|TRBJ1-1
TGTGCCAGCAGACGGACAGGGGTAGCTTTCTTT
CASRRTGVAFF
>once|-|TRBV7-9|TRBJ1-3
TGTGCCAGCAGCTTAGGTAATAGAAACACCATATATTTT
CASSLGNRNTIYF
>-|-|TRBV18|TRBJ2-5
TGTGCCAGCTCACCATCGGTCCAAGAGACCCAGTACTTC
CASSPSVQETQYF
>-|TRBD1|TRBV6-1|TRBJ2-7
TGTGCCAGCAGTGATAGCTTCTTCATCGGGGACAGGGGGAATTCCTACGAGCAGTACTTC
CASSDSFFIGDRGNSYEQYF
>-|TRBD1|TRBV30|TRBJ2-7
TGTGCCTGGAGGCAGGGACAGGGTGAGTCCTACGAGCAGTACTTC
CAWRQGQGESYEQYF
>-|TRBD2|TRBV5-1|TRBJ2-1
TGCGCCAGCAGCTTGTCTAGCGGGAGGGCCTATGAGCAGTTCTTC
CASSLSSGRAYEQFF
>once|-|TRBV27|TRBJ1-2
TGTGCCAGCAGTTTCCAGGGCCAGGGTAACTATGGCTACACCTTC
CASSFQGQGNYGYTF
>-|TRBD1|TRBV10-3|TRBJ1-2
TGTGCCATCAGCGCTGGGACAGCGCCTGAATTCTTC
CAISAGTAPEFF
>-|TRBD2|TRBV4-1|TRBJ2-5
TGCGCCAGCAGCCCCGGACTAGATAAGTACCAAGAGACCCAGTACTTC
CASSPGLDKYQETQYF
>-|-|TRBV19|TRBJ1-4
TGTGCCAGTAGTAAGAGGGATTACAATGAAAAACTGTTTTTT
CASSKRDYNEKLFF
>-|TRBD2|TRBV3-1/TRBV3-2|TRBJ2-3
TGTGCCAGCAGCCCAGCGGGGTACACAGATACGCAGTATTTT
CASSPAGYTDTQYF
>once|-|TRBV28|TRBJ2-5
TGTGCCAGCAGTTTAGGTCGGGGGAGGACCCAGTACTTC
CASSLGRGRTQYF
>-|TRBD1|TRBV19|TRBJ1-1
TGTGCCAGTAGTATAGGAGGGACAGTGAACACTGAAGCTTTCTTT
CASSIGGTVNTEAFF
>-|TRBD2|TRBV10-3|TRBJ2-5
TGTGCCAGCTCGGGAGGGATGTACCAAGAGACCCAGTACTTC
CASSGGMYQETQYF
>-|-|TRBV2|TRBJ1-5
TGTGCCAGCAGTGGGGGAGGGTCCTATAGCAATCAGCCCCAGCATTTT
CASSGGGSYSNQPQHF
>-|TRBD1|TRBV7-2|TRBJ2-1
TGTGCCAGCAGCTTAGTGGGACAGGGGGCGACTGAGCAGTTCTTC
CASSLVGQGATEQFF
>once|-|TRBV2|TRBJ2-2
TGTGCCAGCAGTGAGGGAGACTGGGGGGAGCTGTTTTTT
CASSEGDWGELFF
>-|TRBD1|TRBV19|TRBJ1-1
TGTGCCAGTAGTATAAGGGGGCGATTAGTGAACACTGAAGCTTTCTTT
CASSIRGRLVNTEAFF